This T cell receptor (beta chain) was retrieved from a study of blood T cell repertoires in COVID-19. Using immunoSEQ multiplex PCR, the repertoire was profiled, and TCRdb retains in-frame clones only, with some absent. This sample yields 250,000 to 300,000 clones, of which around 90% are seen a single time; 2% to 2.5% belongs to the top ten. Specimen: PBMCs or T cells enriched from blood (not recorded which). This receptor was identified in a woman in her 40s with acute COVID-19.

CDR3 residues: CASSSAGKIYEQYF. The CDR3 DNA reads TGTGCCAGCAGCTCTGCAGGGAAAATCTACGAGCAGTACTTC. The chain combines TRBV13 with TRBJ2-7; TRBD1 is a possible D gene (5 bases). The CDR3 is made up of 14 amino acids. V lost 4 bases and J 3 bases, leaving 13 bases between the germline ends. Germline CDR1 reads PRHDT; CDR2 reads FYEKMQ (reference sequence).